This paragraph reports one T cell receptor beta chain. Its antigen remains unknown. The germline V gene has CDR1 ENHRY and CDR2 SYGVKD. CDR3 size: 14 residues. V shed 6 bases, J shed 7 bases, and the junction held 6 bases outside the gene matches. These data originate in a study of cytomegalovirus exposure and HLA in healthy donors. General study points: Most sequenced TCRs were rare (though some public TCRs occurred in many donors). A later analysis reportedly identified an Asian-associated ancestry cluster as carrying fewer N-insertions than the roughly 670-donor mean. Later on, an analysis showed TCR association rates differing by HLA locus, with DRB1 the most and HLA-C the fewest.

The PCR was carried out with 60 Vbeta primers and 13 Jbeta primers. In the authors' workflow: In a later analysis, some 80 million unique TCR beta chains included roughly 11 million shared by two or more donors. Sequencing used immunoSEQ multiplex PCR; TCRdb keeps in-frame clones, though not all of them. V and J calls and clone size are as listed in that table; D and trimming were resolved from the DNA. Counted here are about 200,000 clones, around 83% occurring once; the ten biggest clones make up more than 1.3%. The sequenced sample consisted of PBMCs. This TCR came from a girl aged 5 to 17 in good health and CMV-seronegative. The chain carries TRBV10-3 and TRBJ1-6, with TRBD1 matching over 7 bases. CDR3 residues: CAISRQGPNSPLHF. The CDR3 nucleotides are TGTGCCATCAGCCGACAGGGCCCAAATTCACCCCTCCACTTT.